A single sample is the source of the 20 T cell receptor beta chains below, sequenced in a study of blood T cell repertoires in COVID-19. Assay: immunoSEQ multiplex PCR; the TCRdb copy retains only in-frame clones and omits some. The profile covers 300,000 or so clones, with 90% appearing a single time and 3% to 4.5% taken by the ten largest. The specimen sequenced was peripheral blood. The receptor set was obtained from a middle-aged woman with acute or convalescent COVID-19.

The genes are TRBV20-1 and TRBJ2-2; 10 bases map to TRBD2. Trimming took 3 bases from V and 1 from J; bases not matched to a gene: 8. The CDR3 loop spans 17 amino acids. Germline CDR1 reads DFQATT; CDR2 reads SNEGSKA (reference sequence). The CDR3 DNA follows: TGCAGTGCTAGTAGACCAGCGGGGGGGCGGAACACCGGGGAGCTGTTTTTT. Its protein is CSASRPAGGRNTGELFF.

The V gene is TRBV12-3 or TRBV12-4, the J gene TRBJ1-2; D perhaps matches TRBD1 (5 bases). V gave up 3 bases and J gave up 10 bases, with 15 bases separating them. This CDR3 spans 13 amino acids. CDR3 DNA sequence: TGTGCCAGCAGTTTCCTCGAACAGGAATCCTACACCTTC. The encoded protein is CASSFLEQESYTF.

The chain recombines TRBV10-1 with TRBJ1-1, with 7 bases aligning to TRBD1. V was pared by 0 bases and J by 1 base, with 2 bases of the junction left unmatched. There are 15 residues in the CDR3. CDR1 is WNHNN and CDR2 is SYGVQD in the germline V gene (reference sequence). CDR3 amino acids: CASSESRGANTEAFF. CDR3 in DNA: TGCGCCAGCAGTGAGTCCAGGGGGGCGAACACTGAAGCTTTCTTT.

The chain employs TRBV10-3 and TRBJ1-1, with D perhaps matching TRBD1 (6 bases). The V end lost 2 bases, the J end lost 0 bases, and 7 bases lay between the germline ends. The CDR3 contains 14 residues. Germline CDR1 reads ENHRY; CDR2 reads SYGVKD. This CDR3 is CAISETGMNTEAFF. The CDR3 bases are TGTGCCATCAGTGAGACAGGGATGAACACTGAAGCTTTCTTT.

This rearrangement joins TRBV28 to TRBJ1-2; D gene uncertain. Germline CDR1 is MDHEN and CDR2 is SYDVKM. Between the trimmed V and J ends, which lost 4 bases and 3 bases, there was a span of 12 bases. The CDR3 is 14 residues long. The CDR3 DNA reads as TGTGCCAGCAGTTCTAGCGGAGGGTACTATGGCTACACCTTC. Residues: CASSSSGGYYGYTF.

The chain recombines TRBV25-1 with TRBJ1-4; 7 positions match TRBD1. The CDR3 has 15 amino acids. Germline V gene lookup returns CDR1 MGHDK and CDR2 SYGVNS. Trimming at V came to 6 bases and at J to 4 bases, leaving 8 bases not matched to a gene. CDR3 nucleotide sequence: TGTGCCAGCAGCGCCGGGGACAGTAGTAATGAAAAACTGTTTTTT. Translating gives CASSAGDSSNEKLFF.

The V call is TRBV6-6, the J call TRBJ1-6; the D gene is possibly TRBD1 (6 bases). V lost 2 bases and J lost 10, with 18 bases in between. Per the germline V gene, CDR1 is MNHNY and CDR2 is SVGAGI (reference sequence). The CDR3 has 16 amino acids. CDR3 sequence: CASSYLRGASGSPLHF. The CDR3 DNA reads as TGTGCCAGCAGTTACCTCCGGGGGGCCTCAGGCTCACCCCTCCACTTT.

This clone was found once. This rearrangement joins TRBV11-2 to TRBJ2-7; a possible D gene is TRBD2 (6 bases). CDR1 SGHAT and CDR2 FQNNGV come from the germline V gene. This CDR3 comprises 13 residues. V lost 1 base to trimming and J lost 5 bases, with 9 bases between them. The CDR3 sequence: CASSLGGTDEQYV. CDR3 DNA sequence: TGTGCCAGCAGCTTAGGGGGGACTGACGAGCAGTACGTC.

The chain uses TRBV5-6 and TRBJ2-7; TRBD1 matches at 9 bases. From germline, CDR1 is SGHDT and CDR2 YYEEEE. The CDR3 loop spans 15 amino acids. V lost 0 bases and J lost 5; bases outside the gene matches: 6. CDR3 DNA: TGTGCCAGCAGCTTGGCCGCCGGGACAGGGCACGAGCAGTACGTC. This codes for CASSLAAGTGHEQYV.

The V call is TRBV19, the J call TRBJ1-1; maybe TRBD1 (5 bases). CDR1 is LNHDA and CDR2 is SQIVND in the germline V gene (reference sequence). The CDR3 contains 17 residues. V dropped 9 bases and J dropped 0 bases, with 23 bases sitting between them. CDR3 sequence reads: CASRVGHRLLMNTEAFF. The CDR3 DNA is TGTGCCAGCCGAGTCGGACACCGCCTTTTAATGAACACTGAAGCTTTCTTT.

The rearrangement joins TRBV29-1 to TRBJ1-1; 8 nucleotides align to TRBD1. The CDR3 is 14 residues long. Trimming took 4 bases from V and 4 from J; bases not matched to a gene: 8. Germline CDR1 is SQVTM and CDR2 is ANQGSEA. Written as DNA, the CDR3 is TGCAGCGTTGTACAGGGGGGAGACTTCACTGAAGCTTTCTTT. It is translated as CSVVQGGDFTEAFF.

The chain combines TRBV11-3 with TRBJ1-1, with 7 bases that match TRBD1. The CDR3 is made up of 15 amino acids. CDR1 and CDR2 (germline): SGHNT, YENEEA. Trimming removed 1 base from V and 1 base from J; junction bases left unmatched: 3. The CDR3 sequence: CASSLAGGRNTEAFF. The CDR3 DNA follows: TGTGCCAGCAGCTTAGCAGGGGGGCGGAACACTGAAGCTTTCTTT.

The rearrangement joins TRBV19 to TRBJ2-5; 8 nucleotides line up with TRBD2. V lost 0 bases and J lost 3; bases outside the gene matches: 6. Germline V lookup: CDR1 LNHDA, CDR2 SQIVND (reference sequence). There are 16 residues in the CDR3. CDR3 bases: TGTGCCAGTAGTATAGATTTGCGGGGGGCCAAAGAGACCCAGTACTTC. Protein: CASSIDLRGAKETQYF.

V and J are TRBV3-1 (or the pseudogene TRBV3-2) and TRBJ1-1; D may be TRBD1 (5 bases). This CDR3 contains 15 residues. Trimming took 8 bases from V and 2 from J, leaving 18 bases between them. Germline CDR1 reads LGHDT; CDR2 reads YNNKEL (reference sequence). CDR3 nucleotides: TGTGCCAGCGGAGTTGGGGTGGGGGGTAACACTGAAGCTTTCTTT. It specifies CASGVGVGGNTEAFF.

This chain joins TRBV18 and TRBJ2-2; the match to TRBD1 covers 8 bases. The CDR3 spans 15 residues. V was clipped by 6 bases and J by 1 base; unmatched bases: 4. The germline CDR1 and CDR2 sequences are KGHSH and LQKENI. The CDR3 region is CASSSGQVNTGELFF. The CDR3 DNA is TGTGCCAGCTCGTCGGGACAGGTGAACACCGGGGAGCTGTTTTTT.

The chain is built from TRBV2 and TRBJ2-5, with a possible D match to TRBD1 (5 bases). The CDR3 covers 14 residues. Per germline, CDR1 SNHLY and CDR2 FYNNEI. V lost 4 bases and J lost 5, with 14 bases in between. For the CDR3, the DNA is TGTGCCAGCAGTGGACAGTCCCTCCAGGAGACCCAGTACTTC. It codes for CASSGQSLQETQYF.

CDR3 coding DNA: TGTGCCGGACGCAGGGAGGTCAACTATGGCTACACCTTC. This translates into CAGRREVNYGYTF. The chain links TRBV6-5 to TRBJ1-2; possibly TRBD1 for D (5 bases). This CDR3 has 13 amino acids. Germline values: CDR1 MNHEY, CDR2 SVGAGI. V was cut by 11 bases and J by 2 bases, with 15 bases left in between.

The chain joins TRBV11-2 to TRBJ2-1; 7 nucleotides agree with TRBD2. Germline V gene sequence: CDR1 SGHAT, CDR2 FQNNGV. V was pared by 3 bases and J by 10 bases, with 0 bases of the junction left unmatched. CDR3 length: 11 residues. This CDR3 is CASSLRGEQFF. The CDR3 region has the DNA TGTGCCAGCAGCTTGCGGGGGGAGCAGTTCTTC. The full variable domain, in which reference TRBV11-2 and TRBJ2-1 provide the parts outside the CDR3, is EAGVAQSPRYKIIEKRQSVAFWCNPISGHATLYWYQQILGQGPKLLIQFQNNGVVDDSQLPKDRFSAERLKGVDSTLKIQPAKLEDSAVYLCASSLRGEQFFGPGTRLTVL.

CDR3 region: CASTGLAVAWETQYF. CDR3 in DNA: TGCGCCAGCACCGGTTTAGCCGTGGCATGGGAGACCCAGTACTTC. The rearrangement joins TRBV10-2 to TRBJ2-5, with D hard to call. CDR1 and CDR2 from the germline V gene are WSHSY and SAAADI. CDR3 length equals 15 residues. Between the trimmed V and J ends, which lost 7 bases and 5 bases, there was a span of 20 bases.

The chain carries TRBV5-1 and TRBJ1-6; tentative D call: TRBD1 (5 bases). Germline CDR1 SGHRS, CDR2 YFSETQ. Trimming took 3 bases from V and 6 from J, leaving 16 bases between them. This CDR3 contains 16 residues. This CDR3 reads CASSSRMGLGNSPLHF. The CDR3 nucleotides are TGCGCCAGCAGCTCACGGATGGGGCTTGGTAATTCACCCCTCCACTTT.